This T cell receptor (beta chain) was profiled in a study of CD8+ T cells in alopecia areata. Whole-study context: Tofacitinib ran 6 to 18 months, followed by 6 months off drug. Study findings and constraints: Tissue-resident alphabeta T cells belonging to normal skin likewise get sequenced within scalp specimens.

As for this clone: The antigen is undetermined.

Noted treatment: oral pan-JAK inhibitor, 5-10 mg twice daily. Those with alopecia areata gave lesional scalp punch biopsies and peripheral blood. Trimming took off 3 bases at V and 1 base at J, with 9 bases between the two ends. The CDR3 is made up of 13 amino acids. Per germline, CDR1 SQVTM and CDR2 ANQGSEA. TCR sequencing used cDNA made by reverse transcription of extracted RNA. Repertoires were generated with immunoSEQ multiplex PCR, while TCRdb's copy carries only in-frame clones and drops some. Of about 200,000 clones listed, around three fifths are singletons. Sequenced here: CD4+ T cells sorted from blood, sampled at week 4, from a patient treated with tofacitinib. The sequence derives from a human donor with alopecia areata. This rearrangement joins TRBV29-1 to TRBJ1-1, with D maybe TRBD1 (5 bases). Here the CDR3 DNA reads TGCAGCGTTGAGCGACAGACGAACACTGAAGCTTTCTTT. Protein product: CSVERQTNTEAFF. Looking up the rest from reference TRBV29-1 and TRBJ1-1 gives the full variable domain: SAVISQKPSRDICQRGTSLTIQCQVDSQVTMMFWYRQQPGQSLTLIATANQGSEATYESGFVIDKFPISRPNLTFSTLTVSNMSPEDSSIYLCSVERQTNTEAFFGQGTRLTVV.